One TCR beta chain is described in this entry. Its antigen is still unknown. Study-wide results and limits: The larger-cohort validation was restricted to a single TCR beta V-J rearrangement rather than whole repertoires. Tumor memory CD4+ T cell TCR gene usage was found to cluster with blood and lymph node memory CD4+ cells and with lymph node naive CD4+ cells.

Full-length variable regions came from constant-region reverse primers plus semi-nested Nested Universal Primer A PCR. TCRdb re-derived calls from the 5' RACE reads in MiXCR, one entry per CDR3 protein. The sample lists about 40,000 distinct CDR3 sequences; 30% were seen once. Memory CD4+ T cells were sorted as CD4+CD45RO+CD25- cells. V gave up 4 bases and J gave up 0 bases, with 0 bases separating them. CDR3 size: 11 residues. This TCR was sampled from a female donor with breast cancer. This rearrangement joins TRBV12-3 or TRBV12-4 to TRBJ2-5; unclear D gene. Sequencing was carried out using tumor-infiltrating memory CD4+ T cells sorted from the breast tumor. As to subset: memory CD4+ T cells, CD4+CD45RO+CD25-. The CDR3 coding sequence is TGTGCCAGCAGTTACCAAGAGACCCAGTACTTC. Translation gives CASSYQETQYF.